The source of this T cell receptor (beta chain) is a study of blood T cell repertoires in COVID-19 (dated by TCRdb to 2020 to 2022). Looking at the study overall: Collaborator samples came from the United States, Italy and Spain and covered acute and convalescent phases of COVID-19. The material from the prospective study consisted of cDNA or gDNA derived from T cells, B-cell-depleted T cells, or PBMCs. Subjects who had been exposed to COVID-19, were actively infected with it, or had recovered from it provided the deeply sampled blood TCRbeta repertoires that made up the dataset. The repertoires were released in a freely available public database intended as a resource for research on the immune response to SARS-CoV-2. The samples were drawn from two sources: the first 160 participants of the ongoing ImmuneRACE study, and some 1,300 subjects contributed by 6 global collaborators. Nearly every sample came with metadata listing a de-identified subject ID, COVID-19 status, age in years and sex. Where HLA class I and class II types were available, the types were taken from metadata supplied by the sample provider, not from assay-based typing.

Enrolling through a virtual design, the prospective study's participants ranged in age from about 18 to 89 years and lived across some 23 United States geographic areas. To assign participants to cohorts, the prospective study relied on clinical history that participants themselves reported in a screening survey and a study questionnaire. Recovered participants in ImmuneRACE Cohort 3 were defined as having two consecutive negative NP/OP PCR tests, clearance from a healthcare professional, or resolution of symptoms. Mobile phlebotomists in the prospective study collected whole blood, serum and a nasopharyngeal or oropharyngeal swab from every participant. Prospective study participants could optionally give additional blood draws and questionnaires over a 2-month period. Blood samples from the prospective study were shipped frozen or at room temperature prior to DNA extraction. A remark on this clone: What antigen it recognizes has not been identified. Base qualities are not provided; no much larger clone lies one nucleotide away.

Beyond this particular receptor, the publication reports: The quantity of clinical and demographic metadata differed by source and by participant and was supplied without curation.

From the cysteine up to the phenylalanine, the CDR3 has a length of 13 residues. Solely the CDR3 DNA is kept, with 39 bases framed from the first base. V is clipped by 1 base and J by 4 bases, and the sequence between their germline boundaries is 8 bases long. The germline V gene gives CDR1 as KGHSH and CDR2 as LQKENI. TCRbeta CDR3 regions were amplified from genomic DNA by means of the immunoSEQ Assay, a bias-controlled multiplex PCR. Turning to the authors' computational methods: The number of nucleated cells in each sample was estimated by amplification of reference gene primers within the assay. To quantify the absolute abundance of each unique TCRbeta CDR3 rearrangement, sequence reads were collapsed and filtered. For each sample, productive Simpson clonality was calculated as the square root of Simpson's diversity index across productive rearrangements. Held by TCRdb, this immuneACCESS table contains in-frame sequences only and omits some clones. Under half of the omission traces to an unresolved V gene where checked; the cause of the rest is unknown. Clonal size and the V and J genes are those of that table, whereas D and trimming came from the DNA. The sample table shows roughly 250,000 clones, and around 90% are seen once. Around 1.6% of the sample is in the top ten clones.

Sequencing input: PBMCs or T cells enriched from blood (not recorded which). The sequence came from a woman between 45 and 60 years old who had recovered from COVID-19. This chain is built from TRBV18 and TRBJ2-7; a tentative D call is TRBD1 (6 bases match). CDR3 protein: CASSPLTGYEQYF. The DNA reads as follows: TGTGCCAGCTCACCACTGACAGGATACGAGCAGTACTTC.